One and the same sample provided the 5 T cell receptor beta chains below, sequenced in a study of T cells after yellow fever vaccination. MiXCR, applied by TCRdb to the 5' RACE reads, yields one record per CDR3 protein. This table holds a few hundred thousand distinct CDR3 sequences, 19% found once. This specimen consisted of PBMCs, obtained 15 days after the yellow fever booster vaccination. The receptors derive from a young man who received the YFV17D yellow fever vaccine.

This rearrangement joins TRBV27 to TRBJ1-2; no reliable D call. Germline values: CDR1 MNHEY, CDR2 SMNVEV (reference sequence). V gave up 0 bases and J gave up 5 bases, with 10 bases separating them. The length of the CDR3 is 14 residues. CDR3 DNA sequence: TGTGCCAGCAGTTTATCGGCAACGGGGTATGGCTACACCTTC. Its protein is CASSLSATGYGYTF.

This clonotype was seen a few times. This sequence joins TRBV18 and TRBJ2-1, with 7 nucleotides matching TRBD2. CDR1 is KGHSH and CDR2 is LQKENI in the germline V gene. With 2 bases clipped from V and 8 bases from J, the junction kept 6 bases outside the gene matches. This CDR3 is built from 14 residues. The CDR3 here is CASSPSRGSYEQFF. CDR3 DNA sequence: TGTGCCAGCTCACCAAGTCGCGGGAGCTATGAGCAGTTCTTC.

This clonotype has ten or more counts. The V gene is TRBV7-3, the J gene TRBJ2-2, with D perhaps matching TRBD2 (5 bases). Trimming pared 0 bases from V and 6 bases from J, leaving 8 bases between. CDR1 is SGHTA, CDR2 FQGTGA, per germline. CDR3 length: 14 amino acids. CDR3 protein: CASSLTWGAGELFF. CDR3 DNA sequence: TGTGCCAGCAGCTTAACGTGGGGAGCCGGGGAGCTGTTTTTT.

This clonotype was recorded a few times. The V gene is TRBV20-1, the J gene TRBJ2-7; perhaps TRBD2 as D (7 bases). Trimming shortened V by 5 bases and J by 2 bases, and 13 bases separated the two germline ends. In germline, CDR1 is DFQATT, CDR2 SNEGSKA (reference sequence). This CDR3 region has 13 residues. The CDR3 sequence is CSAPGGQTYEQYF. CDR3 bases: TGCAGTGCTCCGGGGGGCCAGACCTACGAGCAGTACTTC.

This clonotype was recorded a few times. J is TRBJ2-1 and V is TRBV9; D is unclear. V dropped 2 bases and J dropped 8 bases, with 14 bases sitting between them. The CDR3 is 14 residues long. Looked up from germline, CDR1 is SGDLS and CDR2 is YYNGEE. CDR3: CASSVDHVKHEQFF. DNA of the CDR3: TGTGCCAGCAGCGTTGACCACGTTAAACATGAGCAGTTCTTC.